This T cell receptor beta chain was captured in a study of T cells in tuberculosis. Cells were sorted from thawed PBMC rested overnight and stained with GMM-loaded CD1B tetramer, viability dye and anti-CD3. The lipid loaded on the CD1B tetramers was C32 glucose monomycolate from Rhodococcus equi. Tetramer-negative cells, approximately 100,000 per donor, were also sorted. The repertoire was sequenced with immunoSEQ multiplex PCR; TCRdb's copy has only in-frame clones and lacks some. The top ten clones hold around a fifth of a sample with 55,000 to 60,000 clones, 88% of them seen once. CDR1 is MNHEY and CDR2 is SMNVEV in the germline V gene (reference sequence). V was trimmed by 2 bases and J by 4 bases, leaving 6 bases between them. CDR3 size: 12 residues.

This receptor was taken from an adult woman with latent tuberculosis. This chain uses TRBV27 with TRBJ2-7; a possible D gene is TRBD2 (5 bases). Input material: CD1b-GMM tetramer-negative cells sorted from PBMCs. CDR3 bases: TGTGCCAGCAGTTTACCGGGATACGAGCAGTACTTC. Its translation: CASSLPGYEQYF.